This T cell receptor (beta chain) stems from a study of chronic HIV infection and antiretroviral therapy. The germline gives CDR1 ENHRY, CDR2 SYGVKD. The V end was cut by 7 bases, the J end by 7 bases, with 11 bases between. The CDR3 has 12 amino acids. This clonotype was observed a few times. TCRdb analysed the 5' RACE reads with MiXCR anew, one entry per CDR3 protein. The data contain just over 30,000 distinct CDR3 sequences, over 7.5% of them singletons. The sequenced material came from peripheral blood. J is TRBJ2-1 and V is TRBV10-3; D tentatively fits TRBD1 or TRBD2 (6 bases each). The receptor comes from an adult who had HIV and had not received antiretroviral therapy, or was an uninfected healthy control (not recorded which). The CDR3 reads CAITGAANEQFF. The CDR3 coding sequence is TGTGCCATCACGGGGGCCGCGAATGAGCAGTTCTTC.